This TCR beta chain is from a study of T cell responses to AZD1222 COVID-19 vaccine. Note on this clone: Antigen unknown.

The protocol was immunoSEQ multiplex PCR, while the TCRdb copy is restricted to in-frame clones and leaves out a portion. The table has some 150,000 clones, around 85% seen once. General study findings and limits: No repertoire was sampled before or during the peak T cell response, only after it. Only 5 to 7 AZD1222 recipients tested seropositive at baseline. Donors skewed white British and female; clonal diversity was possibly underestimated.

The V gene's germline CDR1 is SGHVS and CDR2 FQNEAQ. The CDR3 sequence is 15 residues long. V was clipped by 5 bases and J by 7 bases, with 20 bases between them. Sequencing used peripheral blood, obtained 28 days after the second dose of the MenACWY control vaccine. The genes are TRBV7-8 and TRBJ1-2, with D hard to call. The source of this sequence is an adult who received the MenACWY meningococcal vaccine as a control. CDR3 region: CASSPPGVSRIGYTF. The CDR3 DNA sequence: TGTGCCAGCAGCCCGCCCGGGGTTTCGAGGATTGGCTACACCTTC.